The source of this T cell receptor beta chain is a study of T cells expressing NK-cell markers. Scientists made TCR beta cDNA using 5'RACE template switching with UMIs. Reanalyzing the 5' RACE reads, TCRdb keeps one entry per CDR3 protein, without DNA. The listing contains around 280,000 distinct CDR3 sequences. Broader study findings: The share of CD8+ T cells held by dominant NKG2C+ clonotypes was about 1.0-7.5% in roughly 6 donors.

On this clonotype itself: Its antigen is not identified.

The CDR3 runs 14 residues. From germline, CDR1 is DFQATT and CDR2 SNEGSKA (reference sequence). This sequence was found in a man younger than 30 in good health. Input material: blood T cells: a sorted CD56 or NKG2C T cell subset, CD4+ or CD8+ T cells, or bulk PBMC T cells (not recorded which). The rearrangement joins TRBV20-1 to TRBJ1-5; the D gene TCRdb calls, TRBD1, cannot be checked with no DNA. CDR3: CSVGQARGNEPQHF.